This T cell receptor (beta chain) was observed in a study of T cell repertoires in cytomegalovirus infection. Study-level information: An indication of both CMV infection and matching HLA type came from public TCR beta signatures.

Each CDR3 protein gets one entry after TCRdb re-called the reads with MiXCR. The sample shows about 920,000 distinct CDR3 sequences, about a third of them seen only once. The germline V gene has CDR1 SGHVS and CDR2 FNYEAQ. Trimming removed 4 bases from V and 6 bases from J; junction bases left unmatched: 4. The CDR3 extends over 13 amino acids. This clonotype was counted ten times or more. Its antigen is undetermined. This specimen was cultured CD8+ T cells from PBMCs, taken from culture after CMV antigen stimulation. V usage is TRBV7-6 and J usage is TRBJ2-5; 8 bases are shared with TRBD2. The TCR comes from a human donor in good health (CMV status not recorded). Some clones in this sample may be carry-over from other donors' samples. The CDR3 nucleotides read TGTGCCAGCAGCTCAAGACTAGCGAAGACCCAGTACTTC. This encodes CASSSRLAKTQYF.